The rows below give T cell receptor beta chains drawn from one sample of a study of shared clonotypes between healthy human individuals. The protocol was immunoSEQ multiplex PCR, while the TCRdb copy is restricted to in-frame clones and leaves out a portion. The sample records around 940,000 clones, about three quarters being singletons. The specimen sequenced was memory CD4+ T cells sorted from blood. Receptor source: a man between 18 and 29 years old in good health. Each CDR3 is given with its conserved first and last residue. Fields, in order: D gene, V gene, J gene, clone size, CDR3 protein, CDR3 DNA. A D gene is named only where the DNA matches it firmly. Clone sizes are given selectively: once, few, many, or a class where the clone is expanded.

TRBD1	TRBV29-1	TRBJ1-5	.	CSARTGEGMPQHF	TGCAGCGCCCGGACAGGGGAGGGGATGCCCCAGCATTTT
.	TRBV10-3	TRBJ1-1	few	CAISDSGGAEAFF	TGTGCCATCAGTGACTCCGGGGGCGCTGAAGCTTTCTTT
.	TRBV2	TRBJ1-5	.	CALGGELNQPQHF	TGTGCCTTAGGGGGAGAACTCAATCAGCCCCAGCATTTT
.	TRBV4-3	TRBJ2-3	.	CASSQLGQGTDTQYF	TGCGCCAGCAGCCAACTGGGGCAGGGCACAGATACGCAGTATTTT
.	TRBV2	TRBJ2-1	.	CASNRAGEQFF	TGTGCCAGCAATAGAGCGGGTGAGCAGTTCTTC
.	TRBV9	TRBJ2-1	.	CASSPQGPPYNEQFF	TGTGCCAGCAGCCCCCAGGGACCGCCCTACAATGAGCAGTTCTTC
.	TRBV18	TRBJ2-7	many	CASSPDAVPSYEQYF	TGTGCCAGCTCACCAGACGCAGTCCCCTCCTACGAGCAGTACTTC
.	TRBV5-1	TRBJ2-5	.	CASSPGTQETQYF	TGCGCCAGCAGCCCAGGGACCCAAGAGACCCAGTACTTC
.	TRBV6-5	TRBJ2-7	once	CASSAGSSYEQYF	TGTGCCAGCAGTGCAGGGTCCTCCTACGAGCAGTACTTC
.	TRBV30	TRBJ2-2	.	CAWSVGRNTGELFF	TGTGCCTGGAGTGTCGGCAGAAACACCGGGGAGCTGTTTTTT
.	TRBV10-3	TRBJ1-2	.	CAISVESNYGYTF	TGTGCCATCAGTGTCGAATCTAACTATGGCTACACCTTC
.	TRBV6-1	TRBJ1-5	.	CASIAGAFGNQPQHF	TGTGCCAGCATCGCGGGGGCTTTCGGCAATCAGCCCCAGCATTTT
.	TRBV5-6	TRBJ1-2	.	CASSLVSNANYGHTF	TGTGCCAGCAGCTTGGTCAGTAATGCTAACTATGGCCACACCTTC
.	TRBV30	TRBJ1-6	.	CASQEGQGESSPLHF	TGTGCCTCCCAGGAAGGGCAGGGCGAATCATCACCCCTCCACTTT
.	TRBV19	TRBJ2-6	.	CASSIRQPGANVLTF	TGTGCCAGTAGTATACGGCAGCCTGGGGCCAACGTCCTGACTTTC
.	TRBV11-2	TRBJ2-7	.	CASSSRQDHSYEQYF	TGTGCCAGCAGCTCTCGACAGGACCACTCCTACGAGCAGTACTTC
.	TRBV7-2	TRBJ2-7	.	CASSRAYEQYF	TGTGCCAGCAGCCGTGCCTACGAGCAGTACTTC
.	TRBV27	TRBJ1-6	.	CASKAQGWNSPLHF	TGTGCCAGCAAAGCCCAGGGTTGGAATTCACCCCTCCACTTT
.	TRBV6-5	TRBJ1-6	.	CASSYQERNSPLHF	TGTGCCAGCAGTTACCAAGAAAGGAATTCACCCCTCCACTTT
.	TRBV18	TRBJ1-2	.	CASSLGQNYGYTF	TGTGCCAGCTCACTAGGACAGAACTATGGCTACACCTTC
TRBD1	TRBV5-1	TRBJ1-3	few	CASSASTGAGNTIYF	TGCGCCAGCAGCGCCTCGACAGGGGCTGGAAACACCATATATTTT
TRBD1	TRBV9	TRBJ1-2	.	CASSTQGEGYGYTF	TGTGCCAGCAGCACCCAGGGGGAGGGCTATGGCTACACCTTC
.	TRBV5-4	TRBJ2-1	.	CASSLGLSYNEQFF	TGTGCCAGCAGCTTAGGACTCTCCTACAATGAGCAGTTCTTC
.	TRBV6-5	TRBJ1-2	many	CASSSGAASGYTF	TGTGCCAGCAGTTCCGGGGCCGCCTCTGGCTACACCTTC
TRBD1	TRBV2	TRBJ2-2	few	CASSVQGNMAGELFF	TGTGCCAGCAGTGTACAGGGGAATATGGCCGGGGAGCTGTTTTTT
.	TRBV7-7	TRBJ2-1	.	CASSPSAFYNEQFF	TGTGCTAGCAGCCCCAGCGCCTTCTACAATGAGCAGTTCTTC
.	TRBV7-7	TRBJ1-1	.	CASSADRNTEAFF	TGTGCTAGCAGCGCAGACAGGAACACTGAAGCTTTCTTT
.	TRBV5-1	TRBJ2-7	once	CASSPRRGTPYEQYF	TGCGCCAGCAGCCCCCGACGAGGGACTCCCTACGAGCAGTACTTC
TRBD1	TRBV19	TRBJ1-5	few	CASSMAGGGGQPQHF	TGTGCCAGTAGTATGGCAGGGGGTGGTGGTCAGCCCCAGCATTTT
.	TRBV25-1	TRBJ1-1	.	CSSKGYRTEAFF	TGTTCTTCAAAGGGTTACCGCACTGAAGCTTTCTTT
TRBD1	TRBV28	TRBJ1-6	.	CASSSGGLNSPLHF	TGTGCCAGCAGTTCAGGGGGGTTAAATTCACCCCTCCACTTT
.	TRBV28	TRBJ2-7	.	CASSLGHGEQYF	TGTGCCAGCAGTTTAGGGCATGGCGAGCAGTACTTC
TRBD1	TRBV19	TRBJ1-2	few	CASSIAQGSYTF	TGTGCCAGTAGTATAGCACAGGGGAGCTACACCTTC
.	TRBV30	TRBJ1-3	once	CAWTVGFTGNTIYF	TGTGCCTGGACTGTGGGGTTCACGGGAAACACCATATATTTT
.	TRBV5-1	TRBJ2-1	few	CASSLVGVSSYNEQFF	TGCGCCAGCAGCTTGGTAGGGGTGAGCTCCTACAATGAGCAGTTCTTC
.	TRBV6-1	TRBJ1-5	.	CASRPGLSSNQPQHF	TGTGCCAGCAGACCGGGCCTCAGTAGCAATCAGCCCCAGCATTTT
TRBD2	TRBV5-1	TRBJ2-7	.	CASSLDPTSGSYEQYF	TGCGCCAGCAGCTTGGACCCCACTAGCGGGAGCTACGAGCAGTACTTC
.	TRBV18	TRBJ1-1	.	CASSPPSRNTEAFF	TGTGCCAGCTCACCACCCAGTAGGAACACTGAAGCTTTCTTT
.	TRBV18	TRBJ1-2	few	CASSPRAQWGYTF	TGTGCCAGCTCACCCCGGGCTCAATGGGGCTACACCTTC
.	TRBV7-2	TRBJ1-2	.	CASSLRAVGYTF	TGTGCCAGCAGCTTACGGGCTGTTGGCTACACCTTC
TRBD2	TRBV6-4	TRBJ2-1	.	CASSLTSGTYEQFF	TGTGCCAGCAGTTTGACTAGCGGGACTTACGAGCAGTTCTTC